This TCR beta chain was captured in a study of T-cell reconstitution after alpha-beta-depleted transplantation in children. Preparation of the TCRbeta library was carried out with unique molecular identifiers. TCRdb used MiXCR to reprocess the PCR reads, holding one entry per CDR3 protein. This sample yields hundreds of thousands of distinct CDR3 sequences, of which 8% to 9.5% are seen a single time; 5% to 7% belongs to the top ten. This clonotype was detected ten times or more. The CDR3 covers 18 residues. V was clipped by 2 bases and J by 0 bases; unmatched bases: 9. The gene calls are TRBV12-3 or TRBV12-4 and TRBJ2-2, with 7 bases that match TRBD2. This specimen consisted of PBMCs from the stem cell graft donor, obtained from the stem cell graft. The clonotype comes from a human donor who donated a stem cell graft to a child with acute lymphoblastic leukemia. CDR3 sequence: CASSLKVLAEANTGELFF. CDR3 DNA: TGTGCCAGCAGTTTAAAAGTGCTAGCGGAGGCGAACACCGGGGAGCTGTTTTTT.